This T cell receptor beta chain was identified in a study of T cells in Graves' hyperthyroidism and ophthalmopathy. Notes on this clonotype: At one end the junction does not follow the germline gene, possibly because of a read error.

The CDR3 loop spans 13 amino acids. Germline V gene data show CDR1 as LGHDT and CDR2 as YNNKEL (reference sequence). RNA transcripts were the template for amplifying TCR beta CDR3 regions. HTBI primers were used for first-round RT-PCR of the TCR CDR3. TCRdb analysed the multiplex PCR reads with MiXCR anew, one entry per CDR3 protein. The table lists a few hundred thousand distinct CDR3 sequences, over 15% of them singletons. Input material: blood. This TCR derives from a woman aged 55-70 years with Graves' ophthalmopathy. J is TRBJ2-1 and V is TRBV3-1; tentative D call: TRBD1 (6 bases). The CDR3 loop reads CASSPDRPDRTIF. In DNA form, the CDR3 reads TGTGCCAGCAGCCCAGATCGGCCGGACAGAACGATCTTC.